The clone carrying this TCR beta chain was counted a few times. Its target is unknown. TCRdb recomputed calls from the 5' RACE reads with MiXCR, one row per CDR3 protein. The table records a few hundred thousand distinct CDR3 sequences, about 17% of them present only once. This CDR3 has 14 residues. The germline gives CDR1 SGHTA, CDR2 FQGNSA. V was shortened by 1 base and J by 3 bases, with 10 bases between the two germline ends. This record comes from a study of T-cell memory formation after mild COVID-19. Study-wide points: Shrinking CD4+ clones were chiefly CM and EM; CD8+ ones were chiefly EMRA. Clones shrinking between day 15 and 85 showed a balanced CD4/CD8 split, and those that grew later tilted toward CD4+. In second-wave clones peaking day 37, SARS-CoV-2 specificity remained unconfirmed.

The J gene is TRBJ2-7, the V gene TRBV7-2; D is ambiguous. The sample consisted of PBMCs or a T cell subset sorted from them (not recorded which). The receptor was isolated from a young man who had mild COVID-19 (a few samples of this study predate the infection). Cell type and time point are not known. Here the CDR3 reads CASSLGLSGYEQYF. CDR3 nucleotides: TGTGCCAGCAGCTTAGGTCTTTCGGGCTACGAGCAGTACTTC.